Included here is one T cell receptor (beta chain) sequence, with context. Antigen: not known. The data were obtained in a study of CD8 T cells in Susac syndrome. Overall study results and limits: That the number of individuals in its TCR sequencing and HLA analysis was relatively small was acknowledged by the study.

With random hexamers, 0.5 to 1 ug RNA was reverse transcribed. MiXCR, run by TCRdb on the immunoSEQ multiplex PCR reads, gives a single entry per CDR3 protein. The sample holds some 180,000 distinct CDR3 sequences; over 85% are singletons and the top ten take around 0.1%. The germline gives CDR1 SQVTM, CDR2 ANQGSEA. The CDR3 has 13 amino acids. Trimming at V came to 6 bases and at J to 1 base, leaving 6 bases not matched to a gene. The sequenced material came from CD4+ T cells from PBMCs. This sequence was found in a human donor in good health. The chain employs TRBV29-1 and TRBJ2-7; 7 bases are shared with TRBD1. CDR3 nucleotides: TGCAGCGTGCGAACAGGGGTTTCCTACGAGCAGTACTTC. Amino acids: CSVRTGVSYEQYF.